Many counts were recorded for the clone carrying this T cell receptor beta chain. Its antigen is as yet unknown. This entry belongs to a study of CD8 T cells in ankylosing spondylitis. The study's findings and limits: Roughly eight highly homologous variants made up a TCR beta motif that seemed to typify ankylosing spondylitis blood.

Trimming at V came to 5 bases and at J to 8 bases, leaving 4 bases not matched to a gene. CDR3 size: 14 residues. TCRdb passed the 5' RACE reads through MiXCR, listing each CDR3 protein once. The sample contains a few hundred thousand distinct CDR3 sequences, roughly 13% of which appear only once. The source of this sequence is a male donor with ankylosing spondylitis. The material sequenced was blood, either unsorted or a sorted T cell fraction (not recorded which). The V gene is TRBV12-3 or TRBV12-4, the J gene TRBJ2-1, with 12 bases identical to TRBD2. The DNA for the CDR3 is TGTGCCAGCAGTCCTCTAGCGGGAGGGGATGAGCAGTTCTTC. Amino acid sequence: CASSPLAGGDEQFF.